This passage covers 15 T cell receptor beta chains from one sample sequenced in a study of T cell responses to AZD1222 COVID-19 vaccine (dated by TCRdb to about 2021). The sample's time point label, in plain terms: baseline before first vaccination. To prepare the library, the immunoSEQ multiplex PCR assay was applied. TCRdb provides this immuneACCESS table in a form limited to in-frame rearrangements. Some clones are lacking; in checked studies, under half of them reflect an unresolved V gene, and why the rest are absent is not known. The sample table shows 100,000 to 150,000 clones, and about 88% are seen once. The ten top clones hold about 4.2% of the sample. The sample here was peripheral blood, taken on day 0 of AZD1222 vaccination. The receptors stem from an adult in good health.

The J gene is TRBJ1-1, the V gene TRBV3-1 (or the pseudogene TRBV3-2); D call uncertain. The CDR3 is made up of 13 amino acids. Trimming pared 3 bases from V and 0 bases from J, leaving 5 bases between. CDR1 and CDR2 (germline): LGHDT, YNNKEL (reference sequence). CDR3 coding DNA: TGTGCCAGCAGCCAGGGGATGAACACTGAAGCTTTCTTT. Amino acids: CASSQGMNTEAFF.

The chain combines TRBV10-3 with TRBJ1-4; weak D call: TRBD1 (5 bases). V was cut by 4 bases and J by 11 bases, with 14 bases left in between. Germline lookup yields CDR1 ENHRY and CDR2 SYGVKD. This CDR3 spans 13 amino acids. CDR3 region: CAISAGPTGKLFF. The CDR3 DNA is TGTGCCATCAGTGCGGGGCCAACGGGGAAACTGTTTTTT.

The CDR3 loop reads CASSNSGGVTDTQYF. DNA of the CDR3: TGTGCCAGCAGCAATAGCGGGGGCGTCACAGATACGCAGTATTTT. The chain uses TRBV28 and TRBJ2-3, with TRBD2 matching 9 bases. The CDR3 loop spans 15 amino acids. The V and J ends lost 6 bases and 2 bases, in that order; junction bases with no gene match: 6. The germline gives CDR1 MDHEN, CDR2 SYDVKM.

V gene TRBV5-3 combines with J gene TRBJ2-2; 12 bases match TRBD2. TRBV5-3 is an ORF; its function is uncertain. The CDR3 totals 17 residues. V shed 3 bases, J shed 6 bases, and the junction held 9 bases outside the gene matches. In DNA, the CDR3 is TGTGCCAGAAGCTGGGGGACTAGCGGGCCAGACGCCGGGGAGCTGTTTTTT. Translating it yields CARSWGTSGPDAGELFF.

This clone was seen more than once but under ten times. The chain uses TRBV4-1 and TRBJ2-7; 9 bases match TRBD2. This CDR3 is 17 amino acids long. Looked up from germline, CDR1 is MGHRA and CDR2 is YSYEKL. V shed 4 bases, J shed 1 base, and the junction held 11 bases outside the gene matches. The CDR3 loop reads CASSRLGLARLSYEQYF. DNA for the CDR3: TGCGCCAGCAGCCGTCTAGGACTAGCGCGCCTTTCCTACGAGCAGTACTTC.

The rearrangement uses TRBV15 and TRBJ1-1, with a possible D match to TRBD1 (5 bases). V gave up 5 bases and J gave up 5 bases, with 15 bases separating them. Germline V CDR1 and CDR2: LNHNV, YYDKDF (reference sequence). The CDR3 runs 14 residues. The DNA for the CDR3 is TGTGCCACCAGCCGAGGGGTGGCAGGGACTGAAGCTTTCTTT. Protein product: CATSRGVAGTEAFF. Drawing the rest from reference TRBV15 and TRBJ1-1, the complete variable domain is DAMVIQNPRYQVTQFGKPVTLSCSQTLNHNVMYWYQQKSSQAPKLLFHYYDKDFNNEADTPDNFQSRRPNTSFCFLDIRSPGLGDTAMYLCATSRGVAGTEAFFGQGTRLTVV.

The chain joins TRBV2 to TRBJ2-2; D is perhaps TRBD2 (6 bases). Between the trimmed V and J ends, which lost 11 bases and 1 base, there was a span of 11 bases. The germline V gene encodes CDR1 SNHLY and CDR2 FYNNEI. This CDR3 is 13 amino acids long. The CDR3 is CAGGKGNTGELFF. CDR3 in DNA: TGTGCCGGCGGGAAGGGGAACACCGGGGAGCTGTTTTTT. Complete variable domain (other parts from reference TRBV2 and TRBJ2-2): EPEVTQTPSHQVTQMGQEVILRCVPISNHLYFYWYRQILGQKVEFLVSFYNNEISEKSEIFDDQFSVERPDGSNFTLKIRSTKLEDSAMYFCAGGKGNTGELFFGEGSRLTVL.

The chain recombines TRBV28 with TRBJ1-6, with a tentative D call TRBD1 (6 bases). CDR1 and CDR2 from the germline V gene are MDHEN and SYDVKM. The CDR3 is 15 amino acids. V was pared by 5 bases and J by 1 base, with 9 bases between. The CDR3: CASSLDSSYNSPLHF. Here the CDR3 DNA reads TGTGCCAGCAGTCTGGACAGTTCCTATAATTCACCCCTCCACTTT.

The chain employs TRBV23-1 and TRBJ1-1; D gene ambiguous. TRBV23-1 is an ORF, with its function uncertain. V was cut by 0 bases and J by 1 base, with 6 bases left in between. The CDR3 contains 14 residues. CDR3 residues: CASSQSRQNTEAFF. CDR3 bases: TGCGCCAGCAGTCAATCCAGACAGAACACTGAAGCTTTCTTT.

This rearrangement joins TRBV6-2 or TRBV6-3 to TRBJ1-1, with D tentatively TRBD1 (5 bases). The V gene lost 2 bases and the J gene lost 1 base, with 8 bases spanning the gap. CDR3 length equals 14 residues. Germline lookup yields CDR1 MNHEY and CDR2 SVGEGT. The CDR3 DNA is TGTGCCAGCAGTTACAGGGGAACGAACACTGAAGCTTTCTTT. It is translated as CASSYRGTNTEAFF.

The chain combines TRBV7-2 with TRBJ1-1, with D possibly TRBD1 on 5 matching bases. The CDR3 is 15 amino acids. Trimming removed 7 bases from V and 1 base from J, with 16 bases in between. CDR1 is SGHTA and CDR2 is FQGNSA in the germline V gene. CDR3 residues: CASIPGGWRNTEAFF. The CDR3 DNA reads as TGTGCCAGCATCCCTGGGGGGTGGAGGAACACTGAAGCTTTCTTT.

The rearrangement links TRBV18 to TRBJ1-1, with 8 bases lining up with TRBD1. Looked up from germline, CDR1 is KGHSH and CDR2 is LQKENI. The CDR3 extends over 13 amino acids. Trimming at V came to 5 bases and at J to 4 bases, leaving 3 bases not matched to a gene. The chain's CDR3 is CASSSDRATEAFF. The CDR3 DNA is TGTGCCAGCTCATCGGACAGGGCCACTGAAGCTTTCTTT.

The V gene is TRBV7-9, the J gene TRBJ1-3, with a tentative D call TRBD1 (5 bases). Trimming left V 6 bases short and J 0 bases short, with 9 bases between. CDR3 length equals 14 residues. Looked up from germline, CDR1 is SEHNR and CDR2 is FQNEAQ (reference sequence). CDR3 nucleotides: TGTGCCAGCAGGCCTACAGGCTCTGGAAACACCATATATTTT. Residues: CASRPTGSGNTIYF.

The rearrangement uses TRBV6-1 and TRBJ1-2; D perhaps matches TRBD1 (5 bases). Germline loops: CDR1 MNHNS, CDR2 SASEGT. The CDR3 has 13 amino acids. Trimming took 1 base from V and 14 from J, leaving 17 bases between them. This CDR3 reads CASSEVGEAARTF. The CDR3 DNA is TGTGCCAGCAGTGAAGTGGGGGAGGCGGCCCGAACCTTC.

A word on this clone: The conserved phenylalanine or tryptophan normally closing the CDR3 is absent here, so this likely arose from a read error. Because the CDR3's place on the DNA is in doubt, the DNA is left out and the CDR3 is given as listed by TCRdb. This CDR3 reads CASSQEDRGAQTY. The chain recombines TRBV4-3 with TRBJ1-2; the table's TRBD1 call for D was not verified on the DNA. Germline V lookup: CDR1 LGHNA, CDR2 YSLEER. The CDR3 is 13 amino acids in total, end residues counted.